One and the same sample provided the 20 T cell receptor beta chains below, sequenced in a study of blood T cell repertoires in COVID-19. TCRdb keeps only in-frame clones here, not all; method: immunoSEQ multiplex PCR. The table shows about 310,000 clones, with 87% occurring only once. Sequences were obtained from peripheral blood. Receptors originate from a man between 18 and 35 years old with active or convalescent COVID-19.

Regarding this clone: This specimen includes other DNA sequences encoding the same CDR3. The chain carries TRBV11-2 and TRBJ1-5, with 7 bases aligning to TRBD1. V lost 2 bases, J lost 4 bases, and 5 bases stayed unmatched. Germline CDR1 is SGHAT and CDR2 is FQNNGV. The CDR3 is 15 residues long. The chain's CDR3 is CASSLNRGRNQPQHF. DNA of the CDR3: TGTGCCAGCAGCTTAAACAGGGGAAGGAATCAGCCCCAGCATTTT. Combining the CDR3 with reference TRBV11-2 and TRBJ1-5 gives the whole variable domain EAGVAQSPRYKIIEKRQSVAFWCNPISGHATLYWYQQILGQGPKLLIQFQNNGVVDDSQLPKDRFSAERLKGVDSTLKIQPAKLEDSAVYLCASSLNRGRNQPQHFGDGTRLSIL.

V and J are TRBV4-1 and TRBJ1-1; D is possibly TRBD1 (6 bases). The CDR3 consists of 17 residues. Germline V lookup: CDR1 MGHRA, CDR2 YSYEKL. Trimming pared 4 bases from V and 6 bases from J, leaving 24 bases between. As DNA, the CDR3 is TGCGCCAGCAGCCCCTCCCTTGCATCCTACAGGGTTGCTGAAGCTTTCTTT. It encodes CASSPSLASYRVAEAFF.

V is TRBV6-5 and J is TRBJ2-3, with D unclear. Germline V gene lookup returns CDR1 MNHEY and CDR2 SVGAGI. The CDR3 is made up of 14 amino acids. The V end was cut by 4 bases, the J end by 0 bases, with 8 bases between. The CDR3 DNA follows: TGTGCCAGCAGTTTGACTCTAAGCACAGATACGCAGTATTTT. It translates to CASSLTLSTDTQYF.

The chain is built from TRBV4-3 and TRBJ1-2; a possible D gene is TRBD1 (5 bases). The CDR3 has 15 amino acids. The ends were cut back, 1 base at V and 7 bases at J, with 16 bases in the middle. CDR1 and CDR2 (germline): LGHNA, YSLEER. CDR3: CASSQAAGGSRGYTF. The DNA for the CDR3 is TGCGCCAGCAGCCAAGCAGCGGGGGGAAGTCGTGGCTACACCTTC.

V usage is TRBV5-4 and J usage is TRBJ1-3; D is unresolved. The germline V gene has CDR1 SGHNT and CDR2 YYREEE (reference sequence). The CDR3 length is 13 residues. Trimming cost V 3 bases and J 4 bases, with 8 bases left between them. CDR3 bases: TGTGCCAGCAGCTCTCCCCAGGGAAACACCATATATTTT. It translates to CASSSPQGNTIYF. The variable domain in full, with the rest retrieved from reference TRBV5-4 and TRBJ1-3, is ETGVTQSPTHLIKTRGQQVTLRCSSQSGHNTVSWYQQALGQGPQFIFQYYREEENGRGNFPPRFSGLQFPNYSSELNVNALELDDSALYLCASSSPQGNTIYFGEGSWLTVV.

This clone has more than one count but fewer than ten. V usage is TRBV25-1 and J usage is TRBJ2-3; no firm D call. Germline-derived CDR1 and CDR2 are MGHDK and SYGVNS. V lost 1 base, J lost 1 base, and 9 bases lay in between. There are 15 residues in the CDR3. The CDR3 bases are TGTGCCAGCAGTGAATTCGGCGGCCGCACAGATACGCAGTATTTT. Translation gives CASSEFGGRTDTQYF.

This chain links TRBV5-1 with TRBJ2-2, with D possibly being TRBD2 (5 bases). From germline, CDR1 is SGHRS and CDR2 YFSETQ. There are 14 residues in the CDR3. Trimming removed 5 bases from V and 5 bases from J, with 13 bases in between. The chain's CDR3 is CASRPDRGTGELFF. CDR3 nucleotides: TGCGCCAGCAGACCCGACCGGGGTACCGGGGAGCTGTTTTTT.

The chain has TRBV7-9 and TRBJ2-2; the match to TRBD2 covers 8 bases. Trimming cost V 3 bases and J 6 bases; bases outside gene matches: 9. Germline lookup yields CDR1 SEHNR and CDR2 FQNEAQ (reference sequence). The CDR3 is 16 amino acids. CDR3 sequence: CASSLGLAGGSGELFF. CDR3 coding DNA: TGTGCCAGCAGCTTGGGACTGGCGGGGGGATCCGGGGAGCTGTTTTTT.

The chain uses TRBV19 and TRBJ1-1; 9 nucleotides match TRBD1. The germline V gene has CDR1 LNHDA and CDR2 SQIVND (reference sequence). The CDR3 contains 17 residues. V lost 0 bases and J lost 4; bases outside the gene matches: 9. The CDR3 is CASSIEYTGGAFTEAFF. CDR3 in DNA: TGTGCCAGTAGTATAGAGTATACAGGGGGCGCGTTCACTGAAGCTTTCTTT. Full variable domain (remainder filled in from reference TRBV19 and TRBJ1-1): DGGITQSPKYLFRKEGQNVTLSCEQNLNHDAMYWYRQDPGQGLRLIYYSQIVNDFQKGDIAEGYSVSREKKESFPLTVTSAQKNPTAFYLCASSIEYTGGAFTEAFFGQGTRLTVV.

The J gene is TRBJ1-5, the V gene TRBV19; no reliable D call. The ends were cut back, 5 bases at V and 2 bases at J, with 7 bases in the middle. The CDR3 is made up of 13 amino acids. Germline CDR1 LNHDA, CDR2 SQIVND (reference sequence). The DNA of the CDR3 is TGTGCCAGTAGTCGACTGGGCAATCAGCCCCAGCATTTT. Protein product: CASSRLGNQPQHF.

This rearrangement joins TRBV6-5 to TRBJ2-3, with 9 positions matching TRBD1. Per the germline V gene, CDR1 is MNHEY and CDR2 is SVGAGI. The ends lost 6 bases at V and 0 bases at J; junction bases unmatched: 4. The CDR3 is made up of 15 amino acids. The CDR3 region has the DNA TGTGCCAGCAGATCAGACAGGGGGAGCACAGATACGCAGTATTTT. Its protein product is CASRSDRGSTDTQYF.

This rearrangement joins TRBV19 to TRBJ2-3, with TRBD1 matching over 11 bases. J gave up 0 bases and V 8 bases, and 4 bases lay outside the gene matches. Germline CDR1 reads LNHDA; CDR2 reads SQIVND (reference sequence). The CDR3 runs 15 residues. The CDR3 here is CASGGTGGSTDTQYF. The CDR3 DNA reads TGTGCCAGTGGGGGGACAGGGGGTAGCACAGATACGCAGTATTTT.

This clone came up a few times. CDR3 bases: TGTGCCAGCAGCCCGGACACCAGATATGGCTACACCTTC. It codes for CASSPDTRYGYTF. J is TRBJ1-2 and V is TRBV11-2, with D tentatively TRBD1 (5 bases). The CDR3 consists of 13 residues. Germline values: CDR1 SGHAT, CDR2 FQNNGV. The V and J ends lost 5 bases and 5 bases respectively, with 12 bases between them.

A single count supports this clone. CDR3 nucleotides: TGTGCCAGCAGTTTCCGGACAGAACCCTACGAGCAGTACTTC. Its protein product is CASSFRTEPYEQYF. V is TRBV27 and J is TRBJ2-7, with a possible D match to TRBD1 (6 bases). The germline V gene has CDR1 MNHEY and CDR2 SMNVEV (reference sequence). The CDR3 is 14 amino acids. V was clipped by 3 bases and J by 2 bases, with 11 bases between them.

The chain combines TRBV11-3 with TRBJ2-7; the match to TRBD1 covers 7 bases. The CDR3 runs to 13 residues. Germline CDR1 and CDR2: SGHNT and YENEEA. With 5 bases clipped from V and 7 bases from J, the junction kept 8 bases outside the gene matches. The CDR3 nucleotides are TGTGCCAGCAGCCTACAGGGGACGGGAGAGCAGTACTTC. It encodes CASSLQGTGEQYF.

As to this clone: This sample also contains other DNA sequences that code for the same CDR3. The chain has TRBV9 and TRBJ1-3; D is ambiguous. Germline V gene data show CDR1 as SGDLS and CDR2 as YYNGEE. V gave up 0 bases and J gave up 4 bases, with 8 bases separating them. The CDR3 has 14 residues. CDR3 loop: CASSVEGAGNTIYF. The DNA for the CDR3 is TGTGCCAGCAGCGTAGAGGGAGCCGGAAACACCATATATTTT. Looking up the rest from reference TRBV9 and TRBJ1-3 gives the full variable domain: DSGVTQTPKHLITATGQRVTLRCSPRSGDLSVYWYQQSLDQGLQFLIQYYNGEERAKGNILERFSAQQFPDLHSELNLSSLELGDSALYFCASSVEGAGNTIYFGEGSWLTVV.

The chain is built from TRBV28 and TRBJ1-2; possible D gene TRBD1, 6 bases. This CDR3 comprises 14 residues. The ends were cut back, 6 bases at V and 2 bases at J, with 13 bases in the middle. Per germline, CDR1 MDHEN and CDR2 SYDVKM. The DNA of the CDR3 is TGTGCCAGCAGCCTCATACAGGGAAACTATGGCTACACCTTC. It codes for CASSLIQGNYGYTF.

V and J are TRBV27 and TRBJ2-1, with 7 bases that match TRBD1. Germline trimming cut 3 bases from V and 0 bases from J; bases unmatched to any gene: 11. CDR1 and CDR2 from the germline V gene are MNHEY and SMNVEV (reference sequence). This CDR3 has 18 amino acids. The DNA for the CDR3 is TGTGCCAGCAGTTTGTCGGTGGAAGGGGGCTACTCCTACAATGAGCAGTTCTTC. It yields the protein CASSLSVEGGYSYNEQFF.

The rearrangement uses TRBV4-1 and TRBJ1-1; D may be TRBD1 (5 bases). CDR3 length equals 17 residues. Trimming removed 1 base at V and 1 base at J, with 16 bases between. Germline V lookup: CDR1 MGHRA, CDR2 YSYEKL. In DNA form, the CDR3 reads TGCGCCAGCAGCCAAGGGAGGGGAGGGAATAGGAACACTGAAGCTTTCTTT. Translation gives CASSQGRGGNRNTEAFF.

The CDR3 loop is CASSQDLNTGELFF. The CDR3 coding sequence is TGCGCCAGCAGCCAAGACTTGAACACCGGGGAGCTGTTTTTT. The V and J genes are TRBV4-3 and TRBJ2-2; D remains ambiguous. This CDR3 has 14 residues. The ends were cut back, 0 bases at V and 1 base at J, with 3 bases in the middle. Germline V gene sequence: CDR1 LGHNA, CDR2 YSLEER.